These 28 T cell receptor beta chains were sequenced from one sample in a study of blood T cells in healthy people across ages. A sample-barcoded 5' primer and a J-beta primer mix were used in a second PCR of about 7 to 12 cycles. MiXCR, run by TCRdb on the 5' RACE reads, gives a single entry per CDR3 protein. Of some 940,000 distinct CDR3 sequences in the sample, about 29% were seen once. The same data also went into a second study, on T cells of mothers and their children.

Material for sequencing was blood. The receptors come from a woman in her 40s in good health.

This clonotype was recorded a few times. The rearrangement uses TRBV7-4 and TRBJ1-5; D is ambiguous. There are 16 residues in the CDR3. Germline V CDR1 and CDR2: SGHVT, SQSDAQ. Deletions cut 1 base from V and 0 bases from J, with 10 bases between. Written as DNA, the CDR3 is TGTGCCAGCAGCTTAGGAGACGTTGATAGCAATCAGCCCCAGCATTTT. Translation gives CASSLGDVDSNQPQHF. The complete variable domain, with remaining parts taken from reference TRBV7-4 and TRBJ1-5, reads GAGVSQSPRYKVAKRGRDVALRCDSISGHVTLYWYRQTLGQGSEVLTYSQSDAQRDKSGRPSGRFSAERPERSVSTLKIQRTEQGDSAVYLCASSLGDVDSNQPQHFGDGTRLSIL.

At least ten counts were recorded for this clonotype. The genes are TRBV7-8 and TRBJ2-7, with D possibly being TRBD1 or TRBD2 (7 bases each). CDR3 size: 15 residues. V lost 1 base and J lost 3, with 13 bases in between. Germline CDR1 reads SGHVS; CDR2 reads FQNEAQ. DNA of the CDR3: TGTGCCAGCAGCTTAGAGGCAGGGGGGGACTACGAGCAGTACTTC. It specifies CASSLEAGGDYEQYF.

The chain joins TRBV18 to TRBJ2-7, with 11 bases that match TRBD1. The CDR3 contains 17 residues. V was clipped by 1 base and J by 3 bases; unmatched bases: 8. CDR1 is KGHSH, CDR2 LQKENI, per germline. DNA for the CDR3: TGTGCCAGCTCACCACGATCCTCCGGGACAGGGGGCTACGAGCAGTACTTC. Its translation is CASSPRSSGTGGYEQYF.

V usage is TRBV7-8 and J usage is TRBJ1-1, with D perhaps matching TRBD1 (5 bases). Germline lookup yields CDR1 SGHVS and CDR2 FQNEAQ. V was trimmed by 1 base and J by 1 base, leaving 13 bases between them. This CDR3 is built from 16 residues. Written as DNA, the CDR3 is TGTGCCAGCAGCTTAGAGGCTCGGGGGAAGAACACTGAAGCTTTCTTT. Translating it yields CASSLEARGKNTEAFF.

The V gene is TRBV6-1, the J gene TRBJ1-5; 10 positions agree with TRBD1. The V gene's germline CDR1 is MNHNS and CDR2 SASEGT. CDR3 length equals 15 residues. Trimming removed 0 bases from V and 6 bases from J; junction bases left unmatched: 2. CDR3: CASSEADRGTQPQHF. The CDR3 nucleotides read TGTGCCAGCAGTGAAGCGGACAGGGGGACTCAGCCCCAGCATTTT.

The CDR3 region is CSRGPSRGKALFEQYF. DNA for the CDR3: TGCAGCCGGGGGCCTAGCAGGGGTAAAGCTCTGTTCGAGCAGTACTTC. The chain combines TRBV20-1 with TRBJ2-4; the D call may be TRBD1 or TRBD2 (6 bases each). TRBJ2-7 matches the DNA end more closely, so the J call is doubtful. Germline CDR1 and CDR2: DFQATT and SNEGSKA (reference sequence). The CDR3 has 16 amino acids.

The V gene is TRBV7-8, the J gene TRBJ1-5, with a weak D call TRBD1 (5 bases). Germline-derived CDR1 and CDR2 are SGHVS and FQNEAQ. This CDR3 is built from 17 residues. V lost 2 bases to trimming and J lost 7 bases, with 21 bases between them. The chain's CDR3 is CASSLFFRGRNGQPQHF. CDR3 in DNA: TGTGCCAGCAGCTTATTTTTCCGGGGGAGGAACGGGCAGCCCCAGCATTTT.

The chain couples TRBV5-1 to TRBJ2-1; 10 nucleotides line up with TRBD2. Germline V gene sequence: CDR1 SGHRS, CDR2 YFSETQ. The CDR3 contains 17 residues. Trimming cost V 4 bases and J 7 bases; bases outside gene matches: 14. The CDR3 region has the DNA TGCGCCAGCAGCACCCTGAGGGGTAGCGGGGGGTGGAATGAGCAGTTCTTC. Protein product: CASSTLRGSGGWNEQFF.

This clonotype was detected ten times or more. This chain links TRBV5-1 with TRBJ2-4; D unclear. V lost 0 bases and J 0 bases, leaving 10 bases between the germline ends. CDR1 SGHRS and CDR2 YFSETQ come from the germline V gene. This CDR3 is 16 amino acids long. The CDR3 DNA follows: TGCGCCAGCAGCTTGGGTCAGCTTCTAGCCAAAAACATTCAGTACTTC. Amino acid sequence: CASSLGQLLAKNIQYF.

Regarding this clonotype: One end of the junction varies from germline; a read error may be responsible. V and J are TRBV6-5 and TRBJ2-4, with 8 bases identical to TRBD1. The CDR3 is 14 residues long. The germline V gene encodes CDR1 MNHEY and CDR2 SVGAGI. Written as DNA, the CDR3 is TGTGCCAGCAACCCGACAGGGGTGCCCTACGAGCAGAACTTC. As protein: CASNPTGVPYEQNF.

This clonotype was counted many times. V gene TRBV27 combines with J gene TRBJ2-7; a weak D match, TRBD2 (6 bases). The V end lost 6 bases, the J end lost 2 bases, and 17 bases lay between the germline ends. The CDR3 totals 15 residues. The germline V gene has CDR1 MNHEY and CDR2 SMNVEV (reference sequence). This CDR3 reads CASRFAPWGAYEQYF. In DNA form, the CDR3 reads TGTGCCAGCAGATTCGCCCCTTGGGGGGCCTACGAGCAGTACTTC.

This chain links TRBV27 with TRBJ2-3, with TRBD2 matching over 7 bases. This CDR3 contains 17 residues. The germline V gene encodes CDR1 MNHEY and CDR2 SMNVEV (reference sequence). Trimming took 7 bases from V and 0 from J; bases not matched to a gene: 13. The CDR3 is CASTRTVGRGSTDTQYF. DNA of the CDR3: TGTGCCAGCACCCGTACTGTGGGGCGGGGGAGCACAGATACGCAGTATTTT.

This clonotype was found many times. DNA of the CDR3: TGTGCCAGCAGCTACCCGGACTTTCAGTTGGAGACCCAGTACTTC. It is translated as CASSYPDFQLETQYF. This chain joins TRBV6-2 or TRBV6-3 and TRBJ2-5, with D tentatively TRBD2 (5 bases). V gave up 6 bases and J gave up 5 bases, with 19 bases separating them. The germline V gene has CDR1 MNHEY and CDR2 SVGEGT. The CDR3 consists of 15 residues.

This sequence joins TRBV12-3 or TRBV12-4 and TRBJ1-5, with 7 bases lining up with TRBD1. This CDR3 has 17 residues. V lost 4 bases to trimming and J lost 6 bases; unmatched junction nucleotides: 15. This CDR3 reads CASSSPLFRQGGQPQHF. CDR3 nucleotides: TGTGCCAGCAGTTCGCCTCTCTTCAGACAGGGAGGTCAGCCCCAGCATTTT.

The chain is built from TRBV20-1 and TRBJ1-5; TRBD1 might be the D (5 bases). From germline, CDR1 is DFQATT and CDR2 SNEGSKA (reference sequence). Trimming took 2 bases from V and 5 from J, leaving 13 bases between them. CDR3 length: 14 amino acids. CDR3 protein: CSARSAGVDQPQHF. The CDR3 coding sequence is TGCAGTGCTAGAAGTGCGGGGGTGGATCAGCCCCAGCATTTT.

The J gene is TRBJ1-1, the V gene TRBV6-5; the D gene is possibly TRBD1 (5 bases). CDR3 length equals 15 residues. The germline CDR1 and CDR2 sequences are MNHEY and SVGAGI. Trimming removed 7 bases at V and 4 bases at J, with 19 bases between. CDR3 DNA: TGTGCCAGCACCTTACGGGCAGGGTGGGGCACTGAAGCTTTCTTT. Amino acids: CASTLRAGWGTEAFF.

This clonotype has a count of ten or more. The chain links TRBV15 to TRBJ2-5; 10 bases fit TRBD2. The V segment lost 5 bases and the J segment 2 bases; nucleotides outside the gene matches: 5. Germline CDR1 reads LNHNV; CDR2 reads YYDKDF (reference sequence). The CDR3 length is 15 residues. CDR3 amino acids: CATSGAGGAQETQYF. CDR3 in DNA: TGTGCCACCAGCGGAGCGGGGGGGGCTCAAGAGACCCAGTACTTC.

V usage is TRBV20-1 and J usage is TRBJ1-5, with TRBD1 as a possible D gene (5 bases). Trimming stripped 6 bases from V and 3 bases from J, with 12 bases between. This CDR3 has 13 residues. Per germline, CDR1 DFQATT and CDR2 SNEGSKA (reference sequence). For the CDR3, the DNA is TGCAGTGCCAACACGGGGACCAATCAGCCCCAGCATTTT. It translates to CSANTGTNQPQHF.

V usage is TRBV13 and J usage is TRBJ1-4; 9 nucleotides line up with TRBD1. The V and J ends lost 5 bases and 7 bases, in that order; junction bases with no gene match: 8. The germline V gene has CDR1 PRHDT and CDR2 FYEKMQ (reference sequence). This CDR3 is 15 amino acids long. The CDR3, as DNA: TGTGCCAGCAGCCACAGGGGGCGTCGAGCTGAAAAACTGTTTTTT. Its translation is CASSHRGRRAEKLFF.

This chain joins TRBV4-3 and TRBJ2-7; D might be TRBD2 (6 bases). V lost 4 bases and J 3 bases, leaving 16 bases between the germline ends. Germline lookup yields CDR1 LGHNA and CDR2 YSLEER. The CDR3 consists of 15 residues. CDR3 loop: CASSRERASVYEQYF. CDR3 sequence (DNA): TGCGCCAGCAGCCGGGAGAGGGCTAGCGTCTACGAGCAGTACTTC.

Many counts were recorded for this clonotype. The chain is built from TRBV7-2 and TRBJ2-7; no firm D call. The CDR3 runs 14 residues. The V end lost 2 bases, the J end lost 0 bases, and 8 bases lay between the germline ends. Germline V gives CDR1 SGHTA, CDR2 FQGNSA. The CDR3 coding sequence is TGTGCCAGCAGCTTAAACTACGGCTCCTACGAGCAGTACTTC. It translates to CASSLNYGSYEQYF.

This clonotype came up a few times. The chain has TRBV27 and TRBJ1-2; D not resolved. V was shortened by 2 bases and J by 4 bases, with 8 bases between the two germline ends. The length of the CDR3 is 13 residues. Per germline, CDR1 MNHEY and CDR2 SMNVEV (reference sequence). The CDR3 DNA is TGTGCCAGCAGTTTACGGCTGGGCTATGGCTACACCTTC. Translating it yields CASSLRLGYGYTF.

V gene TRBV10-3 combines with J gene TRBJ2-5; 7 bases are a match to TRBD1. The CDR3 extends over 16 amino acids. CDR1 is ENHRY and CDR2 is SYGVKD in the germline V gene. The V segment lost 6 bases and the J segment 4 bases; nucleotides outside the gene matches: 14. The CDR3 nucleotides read TGTGCCATCAGCCCTCAAGAGAGGGGGCTATTAGAGACCCAGTACTTC. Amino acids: CAISPQERGLLETQYF.

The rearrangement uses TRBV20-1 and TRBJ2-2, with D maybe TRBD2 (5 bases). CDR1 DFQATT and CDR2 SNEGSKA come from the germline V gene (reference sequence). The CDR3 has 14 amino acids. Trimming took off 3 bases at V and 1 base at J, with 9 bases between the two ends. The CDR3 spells CSASGDLNTGELFF. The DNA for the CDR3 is TGCAGTGCTAGCGGGGATCTGAACACCGGGGAGCTGTTTTTT.

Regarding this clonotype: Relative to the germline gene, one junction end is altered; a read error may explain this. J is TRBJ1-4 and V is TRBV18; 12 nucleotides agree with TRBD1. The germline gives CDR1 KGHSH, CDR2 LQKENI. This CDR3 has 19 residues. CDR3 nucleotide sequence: TGTGCCAGCTCGCCACGATGGCGGGACAGGGGGCCGATTCAGGAAAAACTGTTTTTT. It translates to CASSPRWRDRGPIQEKLFF.

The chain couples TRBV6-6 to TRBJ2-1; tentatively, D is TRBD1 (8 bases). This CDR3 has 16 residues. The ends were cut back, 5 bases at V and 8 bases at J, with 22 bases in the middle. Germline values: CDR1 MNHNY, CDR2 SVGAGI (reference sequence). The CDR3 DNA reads TGTGCCAGCAGTCACGGGGGGTCAGGGGGCAAGGATGAGCAGTTCTTC. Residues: CASSHGGSGGKDEQFF.

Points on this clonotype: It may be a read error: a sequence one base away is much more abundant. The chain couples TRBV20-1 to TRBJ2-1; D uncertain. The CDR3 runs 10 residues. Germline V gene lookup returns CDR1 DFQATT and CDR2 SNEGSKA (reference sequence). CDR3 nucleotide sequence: TGCAGTGCTGCCGACAATGAGCGGTTCTTC. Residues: CSAADNERFF.

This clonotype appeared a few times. CDR3 coding DNA: TGTGCCAGCAACCCCGTGTCCTCCTACGAGCAGTACTTC. Protein sequence: CASNPVSSYEQYF. The chain links TRBV3-1 to TRBJ2-7; D is uncertain. V was cut by 7 bases and J by 0 bases, with 10 bases left in between. Germline lookup yields CDR1 LGHDT and CDR2 YNNKEL (reference sequence). The CDR3 covers 13 residues.